Presented here are 3 T cell receptor beta chains from one specimen sequenced in a study of blood T cell repertoires in COVID-19. Here immunoSEQ multiplex PCR was the method, and the copy in TCRdb shows in-frame clones only, minus some. The sample includes 150,000 or so clones, roughly nine tenths of them seen just once. The sample consisted of PBMCs or T cells enriched from blood (not recorded which). These receptors were obtained from a human donor with acute COVID-19. The donor label of this sample is uncertain.

CDR3: CAWSPGTGNYGYTF. CDR3 coding DNA: TGTGCCTGGAGTCCCGGGACAGGGAACTATGGCTACACCTTC. This chain joins TRBV30 and TRBJ1-2; TRBD1 matches 9 bases. Germline trimming cut 2 bases from V and 2 bases from J; bases unmatched to any gene: 3. This CDR3 has 14 amino acids. Per the germline V gene, CDR1 is GTSNPN and CDR2 is SVGIG (reference sequence).

The J gene is TRBJ2-7, the V gene TRBV5-4, with D tentatively TRBD1 (6 bases). There are 15 residues in the CDR3. The V gene lost 4 bases and the J gene lost 4 bases, with 18 bases spanning the gap. CDR1 SGHNT and CDR2 YYREEE come from the germline V gene (reference sequence). The CDR3 nucleotides read TGTGCCAGCAGCCCTCCGGGACACAGTCCGTACGAGCAGTACTTC. Protein sequence: CASSPPGHSPYEQYF.

J is TRBJ1-1 and V is TRBV6-2 or TRBV6-3, with a tentative D call TRBD1 (6 bases). V lost 0 bases, J lost 2 bases, and 13 bases lay in between. The V gene's germline CDR1 is MNHEY and CDR2 SVGEGT. The CDR3 covers 16 residues. The CDR3 bases are TGTGCCAGCAGTTACTCCGTGGGGGCCTTAAACACTGAAGCTTTCTTT. Amino acid sequence: CASSYSVGALNTEAFF.